This TCR beta chain was captured in a study of regulatory and conventional T cells in breast cancer. This CDR3 is 15 amino acids long. CDR1 is SGHNT and CDR2 is YENEEA in the germline V gene. V trimming: 3 bases; J trimming: 4 bases; junction bases outside the gene matches: 5. This clonotype occurred a few times. TCRdb independently ran MiXCR on the PCR reads; one entry per CDR3 protein. The data contain fewer than 20,000 distinct CDR3 sequences, around 30% of them singletons. The V and J genes are TRBV11-3 and TRBJ2-1; 8 bases align to TRBD2. Sequencing was performed on conventional T cells from blood. The clonotype originates from a female donor in good health. CDR3 bases: TGTGCCAGCAGCTTGAGACTAGCGCAGTACAATGAGCAGTTCTTC. Its protein is CASSLRLAQYNEQFF.